This T cell receptor beta chain came from a study of beta chain features in type 1 diabetes. As for the study in general: All samples combined gave 107,917,701 sorted cells for examination.

As concerns this clone: The target antigen is unknown.

Study-level points and caveats: For type 1 diabetes patients, VDJ junctions showed fewer insertions and more deletions. Researchers report that Type 1 diabetes patients had moderately but significantly shorter TCRB CDR3s across all four CD4+ subsets.

Investigators reverse transcribed all isolated RNA, so they sequenced expressed TCRB transcripts. Sequencing of naive, central memory and regulatory T cell samples gave an average of about 3.7 million reads. Using immunoSEQ multiplex PCR, the repertoire was profiled, and TCRdb retains in-frame clones only, with some absent. The sample includes some 150,000 clones, 10% to 15% of them seen just once. CDR3 size: 15 residues. CDR1 and CDR2 (germline): SGDLS, YYNGEE. V trimming: 0 bases; J trimming: 1 base; junction bases outside the gene matches: 2. The receptor was derived from a man between 18 and 29 years old with type 1 diabetes. The chain uses TRBV9 and TRBJ1-1, with 8 bases that match TRBD1. The specimen sequenced was central memory CD4+ T cells from blood. CDR3 sequence (DNA): TGTGCCAGCAGCGTAGCTACAGGGGGGAACACTGAAGCTTTCTTT. It encodes CASSVATGGNTEAFF.